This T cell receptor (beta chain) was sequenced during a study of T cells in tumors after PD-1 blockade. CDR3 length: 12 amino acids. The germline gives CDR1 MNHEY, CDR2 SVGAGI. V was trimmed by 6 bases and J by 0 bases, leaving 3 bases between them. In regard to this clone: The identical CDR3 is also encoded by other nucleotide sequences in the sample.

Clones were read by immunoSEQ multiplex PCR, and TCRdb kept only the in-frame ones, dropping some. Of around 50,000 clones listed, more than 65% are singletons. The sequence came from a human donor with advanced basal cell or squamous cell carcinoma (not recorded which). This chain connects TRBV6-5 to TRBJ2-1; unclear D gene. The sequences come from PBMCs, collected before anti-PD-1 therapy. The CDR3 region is CASSPSYNEQFF. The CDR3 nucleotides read TGTGCCAGCAGCCCCTCCTACAATGAGCAGTTCTTC.